This note documents a single T cell receptor beta chain sequence. The record originates from a study of T-cell memory formation after mild COVID-19. TCRdb reprocessed the 5' RACE reads via MiXCR and lists one record per CDR3 protein. The data hold some 210,000 distinct CDR3 sequences, with 27% observed a single time. CDR1 SEHNR and CDR2 FQNEAQ come from the germline V gene (reference sequence). The CDR3 spans 16 residues. V gave up 1 base and J gave up 2 bases, with 14 bases separating them. Material: PBMCs or a T cell subset sorted from them (not recorded which). The chain is built from TRBV7-9 and TRBJ1-2; D might be TRBD1 (5 bases). The receptor comes from an adult woman who had mild COVID-19 (a few samples of this study predate the infection). Cell type and time point are not known. The CDR3 sequence: CASSLEVARANYGYTF. The DNA for the CDR3 is TGTGCCAGCAGCTTAGAGGTGGCCAGGGCCAACTATGGCTACACCTTC.